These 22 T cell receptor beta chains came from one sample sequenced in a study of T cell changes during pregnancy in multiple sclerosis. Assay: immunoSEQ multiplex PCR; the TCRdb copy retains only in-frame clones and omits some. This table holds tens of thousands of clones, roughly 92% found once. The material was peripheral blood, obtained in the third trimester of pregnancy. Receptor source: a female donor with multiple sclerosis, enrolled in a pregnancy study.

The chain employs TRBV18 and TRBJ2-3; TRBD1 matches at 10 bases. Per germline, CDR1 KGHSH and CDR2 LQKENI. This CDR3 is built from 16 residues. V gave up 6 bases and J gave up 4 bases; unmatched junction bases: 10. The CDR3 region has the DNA TGTGCCAGCTCGTCTGACAGGGGGCATACGTCAGATACGCAGTATTTT. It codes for CASSSDRGHTSDTQYF.

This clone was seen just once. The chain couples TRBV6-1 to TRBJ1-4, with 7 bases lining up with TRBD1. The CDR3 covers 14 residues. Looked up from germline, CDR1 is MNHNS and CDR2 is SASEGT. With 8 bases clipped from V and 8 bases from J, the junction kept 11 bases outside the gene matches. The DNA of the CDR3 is TGTGCCAGCGGAGGAATTGACAGGGACGAAAAACTGTTTTTT. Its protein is CASGGIDRDEKLFF.

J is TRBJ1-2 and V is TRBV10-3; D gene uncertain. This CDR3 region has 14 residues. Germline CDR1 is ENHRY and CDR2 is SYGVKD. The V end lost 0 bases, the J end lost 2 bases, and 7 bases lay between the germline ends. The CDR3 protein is CAISESRGNYGYTF. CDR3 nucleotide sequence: TGTGCCATCAGTGAGTCGAGAGGGAACTATGGCTACACCTTC.

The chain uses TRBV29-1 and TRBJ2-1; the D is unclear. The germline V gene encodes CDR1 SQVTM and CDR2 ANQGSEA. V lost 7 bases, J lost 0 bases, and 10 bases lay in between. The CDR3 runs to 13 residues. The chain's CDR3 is CSARHRSYNEQFF. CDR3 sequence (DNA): TGCAGCGCAAGACATCGCTCCTACAATGAGCAGTTCTTC.

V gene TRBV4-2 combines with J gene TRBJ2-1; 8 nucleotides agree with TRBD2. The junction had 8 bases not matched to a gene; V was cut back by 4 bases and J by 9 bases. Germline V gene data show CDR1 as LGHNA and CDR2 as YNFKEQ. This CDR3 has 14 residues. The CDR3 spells CASSRGGTSGEQFF. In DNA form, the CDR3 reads TGTGCCAGCAGCCGGGGGGGCACTAGCGGTGAGCAGTTCTTC.

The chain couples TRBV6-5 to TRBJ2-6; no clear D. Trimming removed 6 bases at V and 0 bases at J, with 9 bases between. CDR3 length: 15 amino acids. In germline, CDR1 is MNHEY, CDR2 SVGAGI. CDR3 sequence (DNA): TGTGCCAGCAGCAATTTAGACTCTGGGGCCAACGTCCTGACTTTC. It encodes CASSNLDSGANVLTF.

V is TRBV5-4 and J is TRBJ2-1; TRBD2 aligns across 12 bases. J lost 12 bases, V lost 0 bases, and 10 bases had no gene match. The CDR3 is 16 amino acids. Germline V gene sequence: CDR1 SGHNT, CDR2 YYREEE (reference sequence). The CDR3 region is CASSLVSLAGGPVQFF. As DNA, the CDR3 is TGTGCCAGCAGCTTGGTGTCTCTAGCGGGAGGGCCGGTGCAGTTCTTC.

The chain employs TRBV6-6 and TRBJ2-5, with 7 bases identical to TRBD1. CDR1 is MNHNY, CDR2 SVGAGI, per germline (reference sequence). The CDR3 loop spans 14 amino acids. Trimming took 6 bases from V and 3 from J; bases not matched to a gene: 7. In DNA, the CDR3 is TGTGCCAGCAGGCCACAGGGGACGAAAGAGACCCAGTACTTC. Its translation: CASRPQGTKETQYF.

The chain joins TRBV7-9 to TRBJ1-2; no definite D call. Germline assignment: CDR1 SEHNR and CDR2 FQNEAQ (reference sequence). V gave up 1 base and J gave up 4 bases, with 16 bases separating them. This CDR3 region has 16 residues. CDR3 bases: TGTGCCAGCAGCTTAGGCTCCGGGGTTCCGGGCTATGGCTACACCTTC. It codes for CASSLGSGVPGYGYTF.

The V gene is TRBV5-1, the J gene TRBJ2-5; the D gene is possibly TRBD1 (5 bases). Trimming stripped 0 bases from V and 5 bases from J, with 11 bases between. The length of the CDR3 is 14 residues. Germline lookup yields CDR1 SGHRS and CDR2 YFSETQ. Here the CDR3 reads CASSLGSGLETQYF. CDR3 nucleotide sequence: TGCGCCAGCAGCTTGGGATCAGGGCTTGAGACCCAGTACTTC.

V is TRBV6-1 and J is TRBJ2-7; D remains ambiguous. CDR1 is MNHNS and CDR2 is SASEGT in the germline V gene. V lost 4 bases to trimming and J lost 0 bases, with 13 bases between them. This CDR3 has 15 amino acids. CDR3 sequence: CASSAALSDSYEQYF. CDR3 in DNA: TGTGCCAGCAGTGCTGCACTAAGTGACTCCTACGAGCAGTACTTC.

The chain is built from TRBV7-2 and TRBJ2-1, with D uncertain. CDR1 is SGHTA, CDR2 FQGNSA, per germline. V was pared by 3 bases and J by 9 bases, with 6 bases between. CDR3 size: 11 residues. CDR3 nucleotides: TGTGCCAGCAGCTTGCGCGGTGAGCAGTTCTTC. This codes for CASSLRGEQFF.

The CDR3 here is CASSLIEGSATNEKLFF. Here the CDR3 DNA reads TGTGCCAGCAGTTTAATTGAGGGTTCTGCAACTAATGAAAAACTGTTTTTT. The chain uses TRBV28 and TRBJ1-4; no definite D call. Germline CDR1 is MDHEN and CDR2 is SYDVKM. V lost 2 bases to trimming and J lost 0 bases, with 13 bases between them. The CDR3 consists of 17 residues.

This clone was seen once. The CDR3 DNA follows: TGCGCCAGCAGCCGATCTCCGGGACTAGCGTCAGAGACCCAGTACTTC. Its protein is CASSRSPGLASETQYF. The chain combines TRBV4-1 with TRBJ2-5, with 10 bases lining up with TRBD2. Germline CDR1 reads MGHRA; CDR2 reads YSYEKL. V gave up 4 bases and J gave up 4 bases; unmatched junction bases: 9. There are 16 residues in the CDR3.

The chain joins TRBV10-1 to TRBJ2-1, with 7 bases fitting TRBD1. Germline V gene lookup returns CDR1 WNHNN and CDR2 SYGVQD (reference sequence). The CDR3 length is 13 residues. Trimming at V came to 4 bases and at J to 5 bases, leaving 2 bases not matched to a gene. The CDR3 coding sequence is TGCGCCAGCAGTGTAGGGACAGACAATGAGCAGTTCTTC. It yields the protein CASSVGTDNEQFF.

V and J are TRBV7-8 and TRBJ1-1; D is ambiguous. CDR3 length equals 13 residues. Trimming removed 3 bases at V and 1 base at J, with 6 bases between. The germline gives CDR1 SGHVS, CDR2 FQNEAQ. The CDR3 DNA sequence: TGTGCCAGCAGCTTTGACACGAACACTGAAGCTTTCTTT. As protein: CASSFDTNTEAFF.

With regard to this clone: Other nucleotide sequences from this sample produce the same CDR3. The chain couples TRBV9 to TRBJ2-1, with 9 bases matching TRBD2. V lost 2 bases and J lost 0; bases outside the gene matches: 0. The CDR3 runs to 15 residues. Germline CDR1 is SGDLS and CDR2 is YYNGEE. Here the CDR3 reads CASSVSGSSYNEQFF. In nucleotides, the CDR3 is TGTGCCAGCAGCGTTAGCGGGAGCTCCTACAATGAGCAGTTCTTC.

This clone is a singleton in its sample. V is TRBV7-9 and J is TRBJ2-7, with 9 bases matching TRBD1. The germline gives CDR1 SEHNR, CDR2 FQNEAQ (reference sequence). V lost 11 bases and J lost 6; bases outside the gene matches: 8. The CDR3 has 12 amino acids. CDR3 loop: CALETGGSEQYF. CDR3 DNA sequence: TGTGCCTTAGAGACAGGGGGAAGCGAGCAGTACTTC.

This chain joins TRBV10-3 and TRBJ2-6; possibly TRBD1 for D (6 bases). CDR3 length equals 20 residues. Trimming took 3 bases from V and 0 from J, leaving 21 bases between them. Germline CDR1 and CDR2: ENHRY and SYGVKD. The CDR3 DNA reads TGTGCCATCAGTGATTTCAGGGCAGAGGGGGTTTCCTCTGGGGCCAACGTCCTGACTTTC. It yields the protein CAISDFRAEGVSSGANVLTF.

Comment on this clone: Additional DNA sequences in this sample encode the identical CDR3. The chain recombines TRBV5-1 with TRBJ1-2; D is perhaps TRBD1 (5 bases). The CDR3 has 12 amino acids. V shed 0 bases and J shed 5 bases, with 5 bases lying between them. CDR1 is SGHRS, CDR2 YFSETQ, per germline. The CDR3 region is CASSLAGYGYTF. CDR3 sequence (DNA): TGCGCCAGCAGCTTGGCAGGGTATGGCTACACCTTC.

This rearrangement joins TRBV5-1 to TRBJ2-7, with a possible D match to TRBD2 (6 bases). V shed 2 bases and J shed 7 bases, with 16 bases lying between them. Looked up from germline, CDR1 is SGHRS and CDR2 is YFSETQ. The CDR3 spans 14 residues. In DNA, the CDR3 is TGCGCCAGCAGCTTTTCCACGGGAGCCGAAGAGCAGTACTTC. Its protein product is CASSFSTGAEEQYF. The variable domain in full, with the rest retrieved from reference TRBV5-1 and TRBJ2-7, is KAGVTQTPRYLIKTRGQQVTLSCSPISGHRSVSWYQQTPGQGLQFLFEYFSETQRNKGNFPGRFSGRQFSNSRSEMNVSTLELGDSALYLCASSFSTGAEEQYFGPGTRLTVT.

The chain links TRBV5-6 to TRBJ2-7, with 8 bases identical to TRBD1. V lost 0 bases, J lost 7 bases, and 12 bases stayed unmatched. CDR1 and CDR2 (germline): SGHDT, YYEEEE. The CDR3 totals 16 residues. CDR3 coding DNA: TGTGCCAGCAGCTTGGAAACGGCGCAGGGGGCTCGGGAGCAGTACTTC. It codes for CASSLETAQGAREQYF.